This T cell receptor (beta chain) was documented in a study of control samples from healthy donors and cancer patients. The CDR3 totals 17 residues. Germline V gives CDR1 SGHNT, CDR2 YYREEE (reference sequence). Sequenced by immunoSEQ multiplex PCR; TCRdb stores in-frame clones only, minus some. The repertoire consists of 70,000 to 90,000 clones, with roughly 92% occurring once and the leading ten covering 6.2%. Sample: blood. This TCR came from a woman in her 40s in good health. This chain uses TRBV5-4 with TRBJ2-2; the match to TRBD2 covers 16 bases. CDR3 coding DNA: TGTGCAACGGGACTAGCGGGAGGGAGCGGGGGGACCGGGGAGCTGTTTTTT. It yields the protein CATGLAGGSGGTGELFF.